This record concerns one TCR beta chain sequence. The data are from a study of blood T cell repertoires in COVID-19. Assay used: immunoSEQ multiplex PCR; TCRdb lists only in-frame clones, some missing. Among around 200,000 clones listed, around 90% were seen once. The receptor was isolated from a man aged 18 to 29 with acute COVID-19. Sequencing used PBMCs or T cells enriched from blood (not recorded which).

Here the CDR3 DNA reads TGCGCCAGCAGCTTGGGAAATAGCGGGTCCCCCTACGAGCAGTACTTC. This gives the protein CASSLGNSGSPYEQYF. The chain employs TRBV5-1 and TRBJ2-7, with TRBD2 matching over 7 bases. Germline-derived CDR1 and CDR2 are SGHRS and YFSETQ. This CDR3 has 16 amino acids. After removal of 0 bases from V and 2 bases from J, the junction contained 8 bases not matched to a gene. Complete variable domain (other parts from reference TRBV5-1 and TRBJ2-7): KAGVTQTPRYLIKTRGQQVTLSCSPISGHRSVSWYQQTPGQGLQFLFEYFSETQRNKGNFPGRFSGRQFSNSRSEMNVSTLELGDSALYLCASSLGNSGSPYEQYFGPGTRLTVT.